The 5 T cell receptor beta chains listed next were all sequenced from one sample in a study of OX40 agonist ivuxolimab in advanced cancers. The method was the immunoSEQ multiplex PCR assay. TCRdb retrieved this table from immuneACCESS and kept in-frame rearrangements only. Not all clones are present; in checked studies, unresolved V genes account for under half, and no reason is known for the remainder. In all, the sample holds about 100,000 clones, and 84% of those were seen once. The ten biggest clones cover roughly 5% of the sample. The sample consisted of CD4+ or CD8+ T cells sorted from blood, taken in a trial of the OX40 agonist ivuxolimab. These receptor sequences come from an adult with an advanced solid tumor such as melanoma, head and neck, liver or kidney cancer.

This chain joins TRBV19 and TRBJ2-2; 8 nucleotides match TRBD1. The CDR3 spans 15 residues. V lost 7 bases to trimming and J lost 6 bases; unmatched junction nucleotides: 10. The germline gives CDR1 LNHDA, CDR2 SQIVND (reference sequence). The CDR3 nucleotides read TGTGCCAGTAAAGGGCCAGGGGGCAAGGCCGGGGAGCTGTTTTTT. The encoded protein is CASKGPGGKAGELFF.

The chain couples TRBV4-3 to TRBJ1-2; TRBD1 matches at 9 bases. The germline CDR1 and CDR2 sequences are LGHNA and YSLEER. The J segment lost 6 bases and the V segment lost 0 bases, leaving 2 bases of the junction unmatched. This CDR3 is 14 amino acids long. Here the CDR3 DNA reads TGCGCCAGCAGCCAAGATAGACAGGGGGATGGCTACACCTTC. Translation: CASSQDRQGDGYTF.

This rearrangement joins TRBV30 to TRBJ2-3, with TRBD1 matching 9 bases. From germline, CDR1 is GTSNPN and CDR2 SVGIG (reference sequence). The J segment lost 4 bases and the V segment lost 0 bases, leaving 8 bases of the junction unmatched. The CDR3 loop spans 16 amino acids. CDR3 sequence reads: CAWSVRPGQGPDTQYF. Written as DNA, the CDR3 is TGTGCCTGGAGTGTACGGCCCGGACAGGGGCCAGATACGCAGTATTTT.

CDR3 sequence reads: CASRGPKETQYF. Here the CDR3 DNA reads TGTGCCAGCAGAGGACCAAAAGAGACCCAGTACTTC. V gene TRBV21-1 combines with J gene TRBJ2-5. TRBV21-1 is given as a pseudogene. This CDR3 is built from 12 residues.

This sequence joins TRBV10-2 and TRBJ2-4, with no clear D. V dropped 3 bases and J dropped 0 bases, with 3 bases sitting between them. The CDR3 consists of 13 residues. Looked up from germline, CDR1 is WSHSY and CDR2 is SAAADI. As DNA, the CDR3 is TGCGCCAGCAGTGACCAAGCCAAAAACATTCAGTACTTC. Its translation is CASSDQAKNIQYF.